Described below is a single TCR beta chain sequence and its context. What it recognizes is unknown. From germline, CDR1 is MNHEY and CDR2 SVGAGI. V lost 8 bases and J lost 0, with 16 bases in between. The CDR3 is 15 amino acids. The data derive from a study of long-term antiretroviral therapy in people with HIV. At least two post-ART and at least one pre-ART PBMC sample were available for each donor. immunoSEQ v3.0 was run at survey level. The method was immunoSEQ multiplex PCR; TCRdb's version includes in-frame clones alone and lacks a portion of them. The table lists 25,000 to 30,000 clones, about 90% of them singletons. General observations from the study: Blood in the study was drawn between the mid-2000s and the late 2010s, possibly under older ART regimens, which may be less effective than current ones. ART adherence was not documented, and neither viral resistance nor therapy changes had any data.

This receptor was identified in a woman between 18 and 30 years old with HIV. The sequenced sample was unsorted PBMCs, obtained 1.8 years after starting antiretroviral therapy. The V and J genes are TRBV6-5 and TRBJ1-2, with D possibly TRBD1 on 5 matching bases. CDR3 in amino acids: CASCGNRPSNYGYTF. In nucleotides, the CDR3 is TGTGCCAGCTGCGGCAACAGGCCCTCTAACTATGGCTACACCTTC.